Listed here are 10 T cell receptor beta chains from one sample, sequenced in a study of tumor and adjacent non-tumor tissue in lung cancer. TCRbeta libraries were built with three rounds of nested PCR, modified from ARM-PCR. From the multiplex PCR reads, TCRdb called clonotypes with MiXCR, one entry per CDR3 protein. The sample contains roughly 120,000 distinct CDR3 sequences, roughly 80% of which appear only once. No cell sorting was done before RNA was extracted from the tissue. Source material: lung tumor tissue. Source of these receptors: an older woman with non-small cell lung cancer.

With respect to this clonotype: One junction end does not reproduce the germline sequence, and a read error may be involved. The chain uses TRBV6-1 and TRBJ2-3; possible D gene TRBD2, 6 bases. The CDR3 length is 15 residues. Germline loops: CDR1 MNHNS, CDR2 SASEGT. The CDR3 is CSSSEVAGMGDTQYF. The CDR3, as DNA: TGTTCCAGCAGTGAAGTTGCGGGAATGGGAGATACGCAGTATTTT.

This clonotype showed up just once. V gene TRBV5-1 combines with J gene TRBJ2-1; 8 bases are shared with TRBD1. Germline CDR1 reads SGHRS; CDR2 reads YFSETQ. This CDR3 comprises 15 residues. The V and J ends lost 3 bases and 10 bases, in that order; junction bases with no gene match: 12. The CDR3 here is CASSSGQGEGQEQFF. CDR3 sequence (DNA): TGCGCCAGCAGCTCCGGACAGGGAGAGGGGCAAGAGCAGTTCTTC.

The chain joins TRBV11-2 to TRBJ2-1; unclear D gene. The CDR3 is 14 amino acids. The germline CDR1 and CDR2 sequences are SGHAT and FQNNGV. V shed 3 bases and J shed 1 base, with 7 bases lying between them. CDR3: CASSFIGSYNEQFF. CDR3 nucleotide sequence: TGTGCCAGCAGCTTTATTGGTTCCTACAATGAGCAGTTCTTC.

Comment on this clonotype: A much larger clone differs from this one at a single base, so this may be a read error. The conserved phenylalanine or tryptophan is not found at the CDR3 terminus, so this likely reflects a read error. The CDR3 is CSAPPSDTQYV. The CDR3 bases are TGCAGTGCCCCCCCGTCGGATACGCAGTATGTT. This chain joins TRBV20-1 and TRBJ2-3, with D unresolved. V gave up 6 bases and J gave up 6 bases, with 10 bases separating them. The germline V gene encodes CDR1 DFQATT and CDR2 SNEGSKA (reference sequence). The CDR3 covers 11 residues.

Comment on this clonotype: Likely a read error: the CDR3 ends without its conserved phenylalanine or tryptophan. V is TRBV5-1 and J is TRBJ1-5, with D unclear. Germline V gene data show CDR1 as SGHRS and CDR2 as YFSETQ. CDR3 length equals 14 residues. The V end lost 4 bases, the J end lost 8 bases, and 16 bases lay between the germline ends. CDR3 amino acids: CASSPDTSGKPQHL. DNA of the CDR3: TGCGCCAGCAGCCCCGACACCTCGGGGAAGCCCCAGCATTTA.

V and J are TRBV10-3 and TRBJ2-2; D ambiguous. CDR1 is ENHRY, CDR2 SYGVKD, per germline. With 3 bases removed from V and 9 bases from J, the gap between germline ends came to 14 bases. The CDR3 spans 14 residues. Here the CDR3 reads CAISDSLGVRELFF. CDR3 coding DNA: TGTGCCATCAGTGACTCTCTTGGCGTCCGGGAGCTGTTTTTT.

Concerning this clonotype itself: Just one base apart from a much larger clone, this may be a read error. V gene TRBV20-1 combines with J gene TRBJ1-6, with D uncertain. The CDR3 length is 13 residues. Germline V gives CDR1 DFQATT, CDR2 SNEGSKA (reference sequence). CDR3 in DNA: TGCAATGCTAGAGGGAGAGATAATTCACCCCTCCACTTT. As protein: CNARGRDNSPLHF.

Comment on this clonotype: One junction end disagrees with the germline gene, perhaps due to a read error. The chain combines TRBV5-1 with TRBJ2-3; D perhaps matches TRBD1 (7 bases). CDR1 is SGHRS, CDR2 YFSETQ, per germline. This CDR3 comprises 15 residues. CDR3 amino acids: CASSLEGARTDAQYF. Here the CDR3 DNA reads TGCGCCAGTAGCTTGGAGGGGGCGCGGACAGATGCGCAGTATTTT.

Points on this clonotype: This may stem from a read error, because a much larger clone lies one nucleotide away. The CDR3 sequence is CASRPSAHPFRGAEAEAFF. The CDR3 DNA reads as TGTGCCAGCAGACCTTCCGCTCACCCATTCAGGGGAGCGGAGGCTGAAGCTTTCTTT. V is TRBV6-2 or TRBV6-3 and J is TRBJ1-1; tentatively, D is TRBD1 (6 bases). The CDR3 length is 19 residues. Germline V gene data show CDR1 as MNHEY and CDR2 as SVGEGT. With 6 bases removed from V and 6 bases from J, the gap between germline ends came to 32 bases.

The chain's CDR3 is CASSQNFGRAVNIQFF. In DNA, the CDR3 is TGCGCCAGCAGCCAGAACTTCGGGAGGGCCGTAAACATTCAGTTCTTC. The genes are TRBV4-1 and TRBJ2-4; 8 bases are shared with TRBD2. The J call is doubtful: the DNA matches TRBJ2-1 better. Germline loops: CDR1 MGHRA, CDR2 YSYEKL. CDR3 length equals 16 residues.